The 31 T cell receptor beta chains given below trace back to one sample, sequenced in a study of T cells after posttransplantation cyclophosphamide. Assay: immunoSEQ multiplex PCR; the TCRdb copy retains only in-frame clones and omits some. The sample holds roughly 34,000 clones, and no clone turns up only once. Sequencing was carried out using PBMCs. Receptors were obtained from a woman in her twenties or thirties in good health and a related stem cell transplant donor.

This clone was picked up a small number of times. The chain combines TRBV12-3 or TRBV12-4 with TRBJ2-3, with 10 bases lining up with TRBD2. Germline trimming cut 3 bases from V and 2 bases from J; bases unmatched to any gene: 2. This CDR3 has 15 amino acids. DNA of the CDR3: TGTGCCAGCAGTTTCCTAGCGGGGGACACAGATACGCAGTATTTT. It specifies CASSFLAGDTDTQYF.

This chain joins TRBV7-2 and TRBJ1-5; TRBD1 might be the D (6 bases). This CDR3 contains 14 residues. The germline V gene encodes CDR1 SGHTA and CDR2 FQGNSA. V lost 5 bases to trimming and J lost 2 bases, with 10 bases between them. CDR3 residues: CASSPRGGNQPQHF. The DNA for the CDR3 is TGTGCCAGCAGCCCCAGGGGAGGCAATCAGCCCCAGCATTTT. The full variable domain, rest sourced from reference TRBV7-2 and TRBJ1-5, is GAGVSQSPSNKVTEKGKDVELRCDPISGHTALYWYRQSLGQGLEFLIYFQGNSAPDKSGLPSDRFSAERTGGSVSTLTIQRTQQEDSAVYLCASSPRGGNQPQHFGDGTRLSIL.

This clone was detected ten times or more. V and J are TRBV5-1 and TRBJ1-5, with 10 bases lining up with TRBD1. There are 16 residues in the CDR3. Germline CDR1 reads SGHRS; CDR2 reads YFSETQ. V shed 0 bases and J 7 bases; nucleotides not matched to a gene: 7. The CDR3 DNA reads as TGCGCCAGCAGCTTGGGTGGGACAGGGGTAAACCAGCCCCAGCATTTT. Translating it yields CASSLGGTGVNQPQHF.

This clone was recorded at least ten times. V gene TRBV7-2 combines with J gene TRBJ2-2; the match to TRBD2 covers 9 bases. The CDR3 spans 16 residues. V lost 3 bases and J lost 0; bases outside the gene matches: 2. CDR1 and CDR2 (germline): SGHTA, FQGNSA. In DNA form, the CDR3 reads TGTGCCAGCAGCTTTCGCGGGGGGGCGAACACCGGGGAGCTGTTTTTT. Amino acids: CASSFRGGANTGELFF.

This clone was seen a few times. The chain has TRBV4-2 and TRBJ2-2, with 15 bases fitting TRBD2. The ends lost 0 bases at V and 8 bases at J; junction bases unmatched: 7. The CDR3 loop spans 18 amino acids. The germline V gene encodes CDR1 LGHNA and CDR2 YNFKEQ. The CDR3 spells CASSQDRTSGGAWGELFF. The CDR3 bases are TGTGCCAGCAGCCAAGATCGGACTAGCGGGGGGGCTTGGGGGGAGCTGTTTTTT.

This clone was seen more than once but under ten times. The V call is TRBV18, the J call TRBJ1-2; TRBD1 matches at 10 bases. CDR3 length: 14 amino acids. Germline values: CDR1 KGHSH, CDR2 LQKENI. Trimming took 2 bases from V and 4 from J; bases not matched to a gene: 1. In DNA form, the CDR3 reads TGTGCCAGCTCACCATGGGACAGGGGCTATGGCTACACCTTC. It specifies CASSPWDRGYGYTF.

This clone was seen repeatedly, ten times or more. This rearrangement joins TRBV6-2 or TRBV6-3 to TRBJ2-7; 11 positions match TRBD1. The V and J ends lost 5 bases and 1 base, in that order; junction bases with no gene match: 7. Germline CDR1 is MNHEY and CDR2 is SVGEGT. There are 16 residues in the CDR3. As DNA, the CDR3 is TGTGCCAGCAGTCGGGACAGGGGGGTGAAGTCCTACGAGCAGTACTTC. Its translation is CASSRDRGVKSYEQYF.

There are many counts of this clone. The genes are TRBV4-1 and TRBJ1-3; D unresolved. Germline CDR1 MGHRA, CDR2 YSYEKL. V was trimmed by 3 bases and J by 4 bases, leaving 10 bases between them. CDR3 length equals 14 residues. CDR3 in DNA: TGCGCCAGCAGCCAGGGCGAGGTCGGAAACACCATATATTTT. Protein sequence: CASSQGEVGNTIYF.

This clone was seen a few times. The rearrangement links TRBV5-6 to TRBJ1-6; D is possibly TRBD1 (5 bases). Trimming stripped 0 bases from V and 6 bases from J, with 10 bases between. Germline V gene data show CDR1 as SGHDT and CDR2 as YYEEEE. The CDR3 is 15 amino acids. The CDR3 bases are TGTGCCAGCAGCTTGGCACCAGGGTTTAATTCACCCCTCCACTTT. Translating gives CASSLAPGFNSPLHF.

This clone was counted ten times or more. This chain uses TRBV7-2 with TRBJ2-7; 9 nucleotides match TRBD2. The CDR3 is made up of 14 amino acids. V lost 5 bases and J lost 4; bases outside the gene matches: 6. Germline CDR1 SGHTA, CDR2 FQGNSA. Here the CDR3 DNA reads TGTGCCAGCAGCCCAGCGGGGGGCCCTTACGAGCAGTACTTC. This sequence encodes CASSPAGGPYEQYF.

This clone was seen repeatedly, ten times or more. The chain couples TRBV6-2 or TRBV6-3 to TRBJ2-1, with D possibly TRBD1 on 5 matching bases. CDR3 size: 13 residues. Germline V gene lookup returns CDR1 MNHEY and CDR2 SVGEGT. Trimming stripped 8 bases from V and 7 bases from J, with 15 bases between. Here the CDR3 reads CASHLRGRNEQFF. Written as DNA, the CDR3 is TGTGCCAGCCACCTTAGGGGAAGGAATGAGCAGTTCTTC.

There are many counts of this clone. The chain carries TRBV6-2 or TRBV6-3 and TRBJ1-4; weak D call: TRBD1 (6 bases). The CDR3 is 18 amino acids. Germline CDR1 MNHEY, CDR2 SVGEGT. V shed 2 bases and J shed 8 bases, with 24 bases lying between them. The CDR3 DNA reads as TGTGCCAGCAGTTACCGCTACAGGGAAAGTGAGTCTGACGAAAAACTGTTTTTT. Its protein product is CASSYRYRESESDEKLFF.

In this sample, this clone turned up a few times. This sample also contains other DNA sequences that code for the same CDR3. V gene TRBV6-5 combines with J gene TRBJ1-1; D is unresolved. V lost 0 bases to trimming and J lost 2 bases, with 4 bases between them. Looked up from germline, CDR1 is MNHEY and CDR2 is SVGAGI. CDR3 length equals 13 residues. The DNA of the CDR3 is TGTGCCAGCAGTTACTCCTCTAACACTGAAGCTTTCTTT. It yields the protein CASSYSSNTEAFF.

The table lists this clone with many counts. This chain joins TRBV11-2 and TRBJ1-4; D possibly corresponds to TRBD1 (5 bases). Germline V lookup: CDR1 SGHAT, CDR2 FQNNGV. Trimming left V 3 bases short and J 0 bases short, with 8 bases between. CDR3 length equals 15 residues. CDR3 DNA: TGTGCCAGCAGCTTTAGACAGCCAACTAATGAAAAACTGTTTTTT. Translation: CASSFRQPTNEKLFF.

This clone was recorded many times. The rearrangement links TRBV6-5 to TRBJ1-1, with 9 bases identical to TRBD1. V shed 6 bases and J 12 bases; nucleotides not matched to a gene: 5. The CDR3 totals 11 residues. Germline CDR1 MNHEY, CDR2 SVGAGI. The CDR3 coding sequence is TGTGCCAGCAGCCGGGACAGGGTATCTTTCTTT. This translates into CASSRDRVSFF.

V and J are TRBV5-1 and TRBJ1-6, with 7 bases fitting TRBD1. The CDR3 length is 17 residues. With 0 bases clipped from V and 6 bases from J, the junction kept 9 bases outside the gene matches. Germline lookup yields CDR1 SGHRS and CDR2 YFSETQ. CDR3 sequence (DNA): TGCGCCAGCAGCTTGGGACAGGGCAAGACGGGTAATTCACCCCTCCACTTT. This gives the protein CASSLGQGKTGNSPLHF. Using reference TRBV5-1 and TRBJ1-6 for the parts outside the CDR3, the full variable domain is KAGVTQTPRYLIKTRGQQVTLSCSPISGHRSVSWYQQTPGQGLQFLFEYFSETQRNKGNFPGRFSGRQFSNSRSEMNVSTLELGDSALYLCASSLGQGKTGNSPLHFGNGTRLTVT.

This clone has just a few counts. CDR3: CASSLRGGGAPGELFF. The CDR3 nucleotides read TGTGCCAGCAGCTTGCGGGGCGGGGGGGCTCCCGGGGAGCTGTTTTTT. The genes are TRBV7-2 and TRBJ2-2; 9 positions agree with TRBD2. Looked up from germline, CDR1 is SGHTA and CDR2 is FQGNSA. This CDR3 spans 16 amino acids. With 3 bases clipped from V and 6 bases from J, the junction kept 8 bases outside the gene matches.

The chain carries TRBV5-1 and TRBJ2-5; the match to TRBD2 covers 8 bases. CDR3 length: 14 amino acids. Per the germline V gene, CDR1 is SGHRS and CDR2 is YFSETQ. The junction had 5 bases not matched to a gene; V was cut back by 4 bases and J by 3 bases. In DNA form, the CDR3 reads TGCGCCAGCAGCCCGGGAGGGGGGGAAGAGACCCAGTACTTC. It encodes CASSPGGGEETQYF.

This clone was recorded many times. The chain couples TRBV6-2 or TRBV6-3 to TRBJ1-2, with 9 positions matching TRBD1. V shed 8 bases and J 2 bases; nucleotides not matched to a gene: 9. The germline V gene has CDR1 MNHEY and CDR2 SVGEGT. The CDR3 totals 15 residues. CDR3 coding DNA: TGTGCCAGCTACCCCGGGACAGGGATGAACTATGGCTACACCTTC. Translated: CASYPGTGMNYGYTF.

This clone is judged medium-sized. The chain couples TRBV25-1 to TRBJ2-3, with 11 nucleotides matching TRBD1. The germline V gene encodes CDR1 MGHDK and CDR2 SYGVNS. V trimming: 6 bases; J trimming: 4 bases; junction bases outside the gene matches: 6. CDR3 length: 15 amino acids. The CDR3 protein is CASSPGTGGSDTQYF. Here the CDR3 DNA reads TGTGCCAGCAGCCCCGGGACAGGGGGTTCAGATACGCAGTATTTT.

There are many counts of this clone. This rearrangement joins TRBV27 to TRBJ1-3, with 7 positions matching TRBD1. CDR1 and CDR2 from the germline V gene are MNHEY and SMNVEV (reference sequence). V shed 6 bases, J shed 4 bases, and the junction held 15 bases outside the gene matches. CDR3 size: 17 residues. CDR3 nucleotides: TGTGCCAGCAGCAAAGGGACAGCGGGCTTCTTCGGAAACACCATATATTTT. This translates into CASSKGTAGFFGNTIYF.

This clone was detected ten times or more. The genes are TRBV6-2 or TRBV6-3 and TRBJ1-2; tentatively, D is TRBD1 (6 bases). CDR1 and CDR2 from the germline V gene are MNHEY and SVGEGT. Trimming left V 5 bases short and J 8 bases short, with 12 bases between. The length of the CDR3 is 12 residues. DNA of the CDR3: TGTGCCAGCAGTAATACAGGGCTGGGCTACACCTTC. Translation: CASSNTGLGYTF.

This clone has a count of ten or more. In nucleotides, the CDR3 is TGTGCCAGCAGCCCAAGGGACAGGGGAGCTTTCTTT. It specifies CASSPRDRGAFF. The V call is TRBV6-1, the J call TRBJ1-1, with 10 bases aligning to TRBD1. The junction had 5 bases not matched to a gene; V was cut back by 6 bases and J by 10 bases. The CDR3 is made up of 12 amino acids. In germline, CDR1 is MNHNS, CDR2 SASEGT.

This clone was detected ten times or more. The V gene is TRBV6-2 or TRBV6-3, the J gene TRBJ2-1; 11 positions agree with TRBD2. CDR3 length: 15 amino acids. V shed 6 bases, J shed 2 bases, and the junction held 3 bases outside the gene matches. CDR1 is MNHEY, CDR2 SVGEGT, per germline. CDR3 nucleotide sequence: TGTGCCAGCAGCATAGCGGGGGGGCCCTACAATGAGCAGTTCTTC. Protein: CASSIAGGPYNEQFF.

This clone came up many times. The gene calls are TRBV6-1 and TRBJ2-1; 12 bases fit TRBD2. In germline, CDR1 is MNHNS, CDR2 SASEGT. Trimming removed 4 bases from V and 7 bases from J; junction bases left unmatched: 5. The CDR3 length is 15 residues. The CDR3 DNA reads TGTGCCAGCAGTGTCCTAGCGGGGGGGTCTAATGAGCAGTTCTTC. This codes for CASSVLAGGSNEQFF.

This clone appeared many times. The rearrangement links TRBV5-4 to TRBJ2-1; 9 positions agree with TRBD1. Germline V lookup: CDR1 SGHNT, CDR2 YYREEE (reference sequence). The CDR3 loop spans 16 amino acids. After removal of 4 bases from V and 3 bases from J, the junction contained 8 bases not matched to a gene. The CDR3: CASSAGTGTSYNEQFF. The DNA of the CDR3 is TGTGCCAGCAGCGCGGGGACAGGGACCAGCTACAATGAGCAGTTCTTC.

This clone was found a few times. J is TRBJ2-5 and V is TRBV29-1; a possible D gene is TRBD1 (7 bases). This CDR3 is built from 12 residues. V was trimmed by 3 bases and J by 7 bases, leaving 12 bases between them. From germline, CDR1 is SQVTM and CDR2 ANQGSEA. CDR3 nucleotides: TGCAGCGTTGAGGCAGGGGGGACGACCCAGTACTTC. It codes for CSVEAGGTTQYF.

In this sample, this clone turned up many times. This chain links TRBV12-3 or TRBV12-4 with TRBJ2-7; perhaps TRBD2 as D (6 bases). V was cut by 6 bases and J by 4 bases, with 10 bases left in between. The CDR3 has 12 residues. CDR3 residues: CASSRGGYEQYF. For the CDR3, the DNA is TGTGCCAGCAGCCGAGGAGGGTACGAGCAGTACTTC.

This clone has ten or more counts. The V call is TRBV7-2, the J call TRBJ1-2; unclear D gene. CDR3 length: 14 residues. Trimming left V 1 base short and J 4 bases short, with 10 bases between. Looked up from germline, CDR1 is SGHTA and CDR2 is FQGNSA. CDR3 DNA: TGTGCCAGCAGCTTAGTACCAGAGGTCTATGGCTACACCTTC. This codes for CASSLVPEVYGYTF. The full variable domain, completed using reference TRBV7-2 and TRBJ1-2, is GAGVSQSPSNKVTEKGKDVELRCDPISGHTALYWYRQSLGQGLEFLIYFQGNSAPDKSGLPSDRFSAERTGGSVSTLTIQRTQQEDSAVYLCASSLVPEVYGYTFGSGTRLTVV.

This clone was counted many times. V gene TRBV5-5 combines with J gene TRBJ1-1; 7 bases map to TRBD1. Germline V CDR1 and CDR2: SGHKS, YYEKEE (reference sequence). The CDR3 has 14 amino acids. Trimming at V came to 4 bases and at J to 8 bases, leaving 11 bases not matched to a gene. The CDR3 loop reads CASSHRDSSPEAFF. In DNA, the CDR3 is TGTGCCAGCAGCCACCGGGACAGCAGTCCGGAAGCTTTCTTT.

The table lists this clone with many counts. The V and J genes are TRBV6-2 or TRBV6-3 and TRBJ1-3; 8 positions match TRBD1. The CDR3 is 16 residues long. The trim removed 7 bases at V and 0 bases at J, leaving 8 bases unmatched. Germline values: CDR1 MNHEY, CDR2 SVGEGT. CDR3 sequence reads: CASIRSTGASGNTIYF. Here the CDR3 DNA reads TGTGCCAGCATCAGATCGACAGGGGCCTCTGGAAACACCATATATTTT.